The TCR beta chain under discussion was sequenced for a study of T cells in Graves' hyperthyroidism and ophthalmopathy. TCR beta CDR3 sequences were amplified from RNA transcripts. A set of HTBI primers served as the primers for a first-round RT-PCR of the TCR CDR3. MiXCR, applied by TCRdb to the multiplex PCR reads, yields one record per CDR3 protein. Here the sample spans more than 95,000 distinct CDR3 sequences, about 45% being singletons. This clonotype was observed once. As the CDR3 is not closed by the conserved phenylalanine or tryptophan, this likely results from a read error. The DNA is left out, because the CDR3 cannot be placed on it with certainty; the CDR3 is given as TCRdb lists it. CDR1 is SNHLY, CDR2 FYNNEI, per germline. The CDR3 contains 15 residues when both ends are counted.

The receptor's source is a middle-aged man with Graves' hyperthyroidism. The sample consisted of blood. This rearrangement joins TRBV2 to TRBJ2-1; the D call TRBD1 from the table was never checked on the DNA. CDR3 protein: CASSETGDYGYTFGS.